This paragraph covers one TCR beta chain sequence. The data derive from a study of cytomegalovirus exposure and HLA in healthy donors. PCR was performed using 60 Vbeta and 13 Jbeta primers. Using immunoSEQ multiplex PCR, the repertoire was profiled, and TCRdb retains in-frame clones only, with some absent. The data contain under 130,000 clones, 70% to 85% of them singletons. The CDR3 is 13 residues long. CDR1 and CDR2 (germline): MDHEN, SYDVKM. The V and J ends lost 6 bases and 1 base respectively, with 9 bases between them. The material sequenced was PBMCs. This TCR came from a woman between 35 and 50 years old in good health and CMV-seronegative. The chain joins TRBV28 to TRBJ1-1; D gene unclear. The CDR3 sequence is CASRSSENTEAFF. DNA of the CDR3: TGTGCCAGCAGATCCTCAGAGAACACTGAAGCTTTCTTT.